These 28 T cell receptor beta chains came from one sample sequenced in a study of T cell clonality in common variable immunodeficiency. TCRdb's table, derived via immunoSEQ multiplex PCR, lists solely in-frame clones and lacks some. The sample is made up of roughly 40,000 clones, none counted only once. These receptors' targets are unknown. General study results and limits: In common variable immunodeficiency, TCR beta chains reportedly carried fewer deletions and N-nucleotide insertions.

The sequenced sample consisted of peripheral blood mononuclear cells. The receptors originated from a human donor with common variable immunodeficiency.

There are a few counts of this clone. The read falls 3 residues short of the CDR3 end, and the missing part is taken from the germline J gene. This chain connects TRBV7-2 to TRBJ2-5, with TRBD1 matching over 7 bases. This CDR3 comprises 15 residues. Germline lookup yields CDR1 SGHTA and CDR2 FQGNSA. V shed 3 bases, J shed 2 bases, and the junction held 6 bases outside the gene matches. The sequenced CDR3 bases are TGTGCCAGCAGCTTTCTTGGGACAGATCAAGAGACC. It specifies CASSFLGTDQET. The whole CDR3 reads CASSFLGTDQETQYF.

There are many counts of this clone. The read comes to an end 3 residues before the CDR3 does, leaving the germline J gene to fill in the end. The J gene is TRBJ1-1, the V gene TRBV6-1; perhaps TRBD1 as D (5 bases). The V end was cut by 0 bases, the J end by 0 bases, with 17 bases between. CDR3 length: 18 amino acids. CDR1 and CDR2 from the germline V gene are MNHNS and SASEGT. CDR3 DNA (partial): TGTGCCAGCAGTGAAGCCTGGGGCAGACAATCCATGAACACTGAA. This encodes CASSEAWGRQSMNTE. The whole CDR3 protein reads CASSEAWGRQSMNTEAFF.

This clone was seen only a few times. The DNA read from the CDR3 is TGTGCCAGTAGAGCGCCGGGACAGGGATCGGATCAGCCC. It encodes CASRAPGQGSDQP. The whole CDR3 sequence is CASRAPGQGSDQPQHF. V usage is TRBV19 and J usage is TRBJ1-5, with 9 bases that match TRBD1. The CDR3 end falls 3 residues outside the read, so it is completed with the germline J gene. Germline V gene sequence: CDR1 LNHDA, CDR2 SQIVND (reference sequence). CDR3 size: 16 residues. V lost 6 bases, J lost 5 bases, and 11 bases stayed unmatched.

With respect to this clone: The sequence runs out 3 residues before the end of the CDR3; the remainder is reconstructed from the germline J gene. The rearrangement joins TRBV19 to TRBJ1-5; tentatively, D is TRBD1 (5 bases). This CDR3 has 14 residues. Germline CDR1 reads LNHDA; CDR2 reads SQIVND (reference sequence). V was pared by 9 bases and J by 0 bases, with 12 bases between. The CDR3 region is CASWTRDSNQPQHF. The CDR3 bases that were read are TGTGCCAGCTGGACAAGGGATAGCAATCAGCCC.

Points on this clone: The read gets to within 3 residues of the CDR3 end, and the germline J gene fills in the rest. The chain carries TRBV19 and TRBJ2-1; D call uncertain. The CDR3 is made up of 16 amino acids. V was cut by 3 bases and J by 2 bases, with 14 bases left in between. Germline V gene data show CDR1 as LNHDA and CDR2 as SQIVND (reference sequence). CDR3 bases read: TGTGCCAGTAGTATTAGTGGGCAGCTAACCTACAATGAG. Its translation: CASSISGQLTYNE. From start to end, the CDR3 is CASSISGQLTYNEQFF.

Many counts were recorded for this clone. The read comes to an end 3 residues before the CDR3 does, leaving the germline J gene to fill in the end. The genes are TRBV12-3 or TRBV12-4 and TRBJ1-4, with 8 bases identical to TRBD1. With V trimmed by 0 bases and J by 0 bases, 3 bases remained unmatched. The CDR3 totals 17 residues. The CDR3 DNA, read in part, is TGTGCCAGCAGTTTAGCTCCAGGGGGCGCAACTAATGAAAAA. As protein: CASSLAPGGATNEK. The full CDR3 protein is CASSLAPGGATNEKLFF.

In this sample, this clone turned up many times. The CDR3 goes on 3 residues after the read ends, and that part is filled in from the germline J gene. The rearrangement links TRBV19 to TRBJ1-6, with D tentatively TRBD1 (6 bases). The V and J ends lost 4 bases and 10 bases respectively, with 11 bases between them. Germline lookup yields CDR1 LNHDA and CDR2 SQIVND (reference sequence). The CDR3 spans 13 residues. The DNA read from the CDR3 is TGTGCCAGTAGTACGGACAGCCAGTCACCC. Its protein product is CASSTDSQSP. The entire CDR3 protein reads CASSTDSQSPLHF.

This clone was seen repeatedly, ten times or more. The missing CDR3 end, 3 residues past where the read stops, is filled in from the germline J gene. The chain is built from TRBV15 and TRBJ1-2; 9 bases map to TRBD1. Germline loops: CDR1 LNHNV, CDR2 YYDKDF (reference sequence). Germline trimming cut 2 bases from V and 3 bases from J; bases unmatched to any gene: 4. This CDR3 has 15 amino acids. This CDR3 is CATSRTTGGDYGYTF. The part of the CDR3 DNA that was read is TGTGCCACCAGCAGAACCACAGGGGGCGACTATGGC.

This clone was counted only a few times. The read gets to within 3 residues of the CDR3 end, and the germline J gene fills in the rest. This chain links TRBV7-9 with TRBJ1-1, with unresolved D. Germline assignment: CDR1 SEHNR and CDR2 FQNEAQ (reference sequence). The CDR3 has 13 amino acids. V was pared by 5 bases and J by 2 bases, with 9 bases between. The DNA read from the CDR3 is TGTGCCAGCAGCCTACTATACAACACTGAA. Encoded protein: CASSLLYNTE. The full CDR3 sequence reads CASSLLYNTEAFF.

This clone was counted a few times. The CDR3 is cut off 3 residues early in the read; its end comes from the germline J gene. The gene calls are TRBV2 and TRBJ2-2; TRBD2 matches at 7 bases. The CDR3 is made up of 14 amino acids. Germline V gene data show CDR1 as SNHLY and CDR2 as FYNNEI. With V trimmed by 6 bases and J by 4 bases, 5 bases remained unmatched. The CDR3 sequence is CASRGGGATGELFF. The CDR3 bases that were read are TGTGCCAGCAGGGGCGGGGGTGCCACCGGGGAG.

This clone was counted many times. With the read ending 3 residues before the CDR3 end, the germline J gene is used to fill in that end. The chain has TRBV19 and TRBJ2-4; TRBD1 matches at 9 bases. The trim removed 4 bases at V and 9 bases at J, leaving 7 bases unmatched. Germline loops: CDR1 LNHDA, CDR2 SQIVND (reference sequence). The CDR3 spans 14 residues. The DNA read from the CDR3 is TGTGCCAGTAGTACCTCGGGACAGGGACGCATT. Its translation: CASSTSGQGRI. The CDR3 reads in full as CASSTSGQGRIQYF.

Concerning this clone: With the read ending 3 residues before the CDR3 end, the germline J gene is used to fill in that end. The chain employs TRBV11-2 and TRBJ2-1; D might be TRBD1 (6 bases). Trimming took 7 bases from V and 9 from J, leaving 13 bases between them. The CDR3 covers 12 residues. Germline V gene data show CDR1 as SGHAT and CDR2 as FQNNGV. This CDR3 reads CASKGLGAEQFF. CDR3 DNA (partial): TGTGCCAGCAAGGGTTTGGGGGCTGAG.

This clone occurred many times. The observed sequence ends 3 residues before the CDR3 terminus, with the missing tail filled in from the germline J gene. This chain uses TRBV6-2 or TRBV6-3 with TRBJ1-5, with D maybe TRBD1 (5 bases). This CDR3 has 15 amino acids. Deletions cut 7 bases from V and 9 bases from J, with 22 bases between. Looked up from germline, CDR1 is MNHEY and CDR2 is SVGEGT. CDR3 DNA (partial): TGTGCCAGCACCCAAGACAGTCTCCCCTTGAGGCCC. Amino acids: CASTQDSLPLRP. The entire CDR3 protein is CASTQDSLPLRPQHF.

This clone appeared a few times. Sequencing ends 3 residues short of the CDR3 end; the germline J gene provides the rest. In the same sample, other DNA sequences code for this CDR3. The genes are TRBV19 and TRBJ2-1, with 7 bases identical to TRBD2. The CDR3 contains 15 residues. Germline loops: CDR1 LNHDA, CDR2 SQIVND (reference sequence). Unmatched junction bases numbered 7, after V lost 3 bases and J lost 5 bases. CDR3 loop: CASSIGLADNNEQFF. The sequenced part of the CDR3 DNA is TGTGCCAGTAGTATTGGGCTAGCGGATAACAATGAG. The whole variable domain, filled in from reference TRBV19 and TRBJ2-1, reads DGGITQSPKYLFRKEGQNVTLSCEQNLNHDAMYWYRQDPGQGLRLIYYSQIVNDFQKGDIAEGYSVSREKKESFPLTVTSAQKNPTAFYLCASSIGLADNNEQFFGPGTRLTVL.

This clone was seen a few times. The read comes to an end 3 residues before the CDR3 does, leaving the germline J gene to fill in the end. The chain employs TRBV5-6 and TRBJ2-5, with 10 bases matching TRBD1. CDR1 SGHDT and CDR2 YYEEEE come from the germline V gene. This CDR3 spans 14 amino acids. Trimming removed 4 bases from V and 5 bases from J; junction bases left unmatched: 5. Partial CDR3 DNA: TGTGCCAGCAGCCAAGGGACAGGGGATGAGACC. It yields the protein CASSQGTGDET. The complete CDR3 sequence is CASSQGTGDETQYF.

This clone appeared many times. The CDR3 extends 3 residues past the end of the read, so its final part is completed from the germline J gene. V usage is TRBV30 and J usage is TRBJ2-1; unclear D gene. V gave up 5 bases and J gave up 2 bases, with 10 bases separating them. The V gene's germline CDR1 is GTSNPN and CDR2 SVGIG (reference sequence). CDR3 length: 13 amino acids. CDR3 sequence: CAWDLVPYNEQFF. The DNA read from the CDR3 is TGTGCCTGGGACTTAGTCCCCTACAATGAG.

Ten or more counts support this clone. The sequenced part of the CDR3 DNA is TGCAGTGCTACCCGCGGAGAGTTTCCCGGGGAG. It translates to CSATRGEFPGE. The CDR3 as a whole reads CSATRGEFPGELFF. V and J are TRBV20-1 and TRBJ2-2, with D unclear. The read comes to an end 3 residues before the CDR3 does, leaving the germline J gene to fill in the end. V shed 4 bases and J shed 6 bases, with 15 bases lying between them. The germline V gene has CDR1 DFQATT and CDR2 SNEGSKA (reference sequence). This CDR3 region has 14 residues.

Notes on this clone: Read sequence stops 3 residues before the CDR3 end, and the germline J gene provides the missing end. The V call is TRBV16, the J call TRBJ1-4; 7 nucleotides align to TRBD1. The trim removed 0 bases at V and 6 bases at J, leaving 7 bases unmatched. CDR3 size: 16 residues. In germline, CDR1 is KGHSY, CDR2 FQNENV. The CDR3 DNA, read in part, is TGTGCCAGCAGCCAATCTGGAACAGGGGATTATGAAAAA. It specifies CASSQSGTGDYEK. The entire CDR3 protein reads CASSQSGTGDYEKLFF.

In this sample, this clone turned up many times. The CDR3 end falls 3 residues outside the read, so it is completed with the germline J gene. The gene calls are TRBV5-1 and TRBJ2-2, with 8 bases identical to TRBD1. CDR1 and CDR2 from the germline V gene are SGHRS and YFSETQ. V trimming: 3 bases; J trimming: 1 base; junction bases outside the gene matches: 2. The CDR3 is 15 amino acids. CDR3 protein: CASSSTGGNTGELFF. The CDR3 bases that were read are TGCGCCAGCAGCTCTACAGGGGGGAACACCGGGGAG.

This clone was seen more than once but under ten times. The sequenced fragment ends 3 residues before the CDR3 boundary, so the rest is inferred from the germline J gene. V is TRBV19 and J is TRBJ2-2, with 12 bases identical to TRBD2. Germline trimming cut 7 bases from V and 5 bases from J; bases unmatched to any gene: 5. The CDR3 is 15 amino acids. Germline V gene data show CDR1 as LNHDA and CDR2 as SQIVND (reference sequence). The CDR3 loop is CASILAGGRTGELFF. Partial CDR3 DNA: TGTGCCAGTATACTAGCGGGAGGTCGGACCGGGGAG.

A few counts support this clone. Sequence at one end of the junction differs from germline and may be a read error. The CDR3 goes on 3 residues after the read ends, and that part is filled in from the germline J gene. This chain joins TRBV7-9 and TRBJ1-2; the D gene is possibly TRBD1 (6 bases). Per the germline V gene, CDR1 is SEHNR and CDR2 is FQNEAQ (reference sequence). The CDR3 totals 12 residues. This CDR3 is CSSSNRAYGYTF. The part of the CDR3 DNA that was read is TGTTCCAGCAGCAACAGGGCCTATGGC.

This clone was detected many times. The read stops 3 residues short of the end of the CDR3; the missing end is completed from the germline J gene. This chain links TRBV5-6 with TRBJ2-3, with D perhaps TRBD1 (5 bases). Trimming took off 0 bases at V and 4 bases at J, with 12 bases between the two ends. CDR1 is SGHDT and CDR2 is YYEEEE in the germline V gene. The CDR3 runs to 15 residues. CDR3 DNA, as far as it was read: TGTGCCAGCAGCTTGGCCCCAGGGATCGCAGATACG. It specifies CASSLAPGIADT. From start to end, the CDR3 is CASSLAPGIADTQYF.

This clone was counted many times. The observed sequence ends 3 residues before the CDR3 terminus, with the missing tail filled in from the germline J gene. The chain carries TRBV30 and TRBJ1-1; 7 bases map to TRBD1. CDR3 size: 13 residues. Looked up from germline, CDR1 is GTSNPN and CDR2 is SVGIG (reference sequence). The J segment lost 5 bases and the V segment lost 1 base, leaving 4 bases of the junction unmatched. The sequenced CDR3 bases are TGTGCCTGGAGTGGGGACAGCAGGACTGAA. It codes for CAWSGDSRTE. The CDR3 as a whole reads CAWSGDSRTEAFF.

This clone was detected ten times or more. The read gets to within 3 residues of the CDR3 end, and the germline J gene fills in the rest. The genes are TRBV5-4 and TRBJ2-3; D gene ambiguous. Germline CDR1 SGHNT, CDR2 YYREEE (reference sequence). The CDR3 is 14 amino acids. Trimming stripped 0 bases from V and 2 bases from J, with 7 bases between. CDR3 bases read: TGTGCCAGCAGCTTGGAAGGGCCCACAGATACG. Translation: CASSLEGPTDT. The complete CDR3 protein is CASSLEGPTDTQYF. Full variable domain (outside the CDR3, taken from reference TRBV5-4 and TRBJ2-3): ETGVTQSPTHLIKTRGQQVTLRCSSQSGHNTVSWYQQALGQGPQFIFQYYREEENGRGNFPPRFSGLQFPNYSSELNVNALELDDSALYLCASSLEGPTDTQYFGPGTRLTVL.

This clone was found many times. The read ends 3 residues before the CDR3 terminus; that terminus is restored from the germline J gene. The rearrangement uses TRBV29-1 and TRBJ1-2, with D unresolved. This CDR3 region has 12 residues. CDR1 and CDR2 from the germline V gene are SQVTM and ANQGSEA. Deletions cut 4 bases from V and 4 bases from J, with 10 bases between. The sequenced part of the CDR3 DNA is TGCAGCGTTGCGACTGATTCCTATGGC. Translated, it gives CSVATDSYG. The entire CDR3 reads CSVATDSYGYTF.

This clone has a handful of counts. From the germline J gene comes the end of the CDR3, since the read stops 3 residues before it. The chain joins TRBV10-3 to TRBJ2-7; 9 nucleotides agree with TRBD1. J was trimmed by 5 bases and V by 3 bases; bases with no gene match: 8. Germline V gene data show CDR1 as ENHRY and CDR2 as SYGVKD. The CDR3 is 15 amino acids. The CDR3 is CAISDSTGGWDEQYF. The part of the CDR3 DNA that was read is TGTGCCATCAGTGATTCTACAGGGGGCTGGGACGAG.

This clone has at least ten counts. The read halts 3 residues ahead of the CDR3 end, with the missing end drawn from the germline J gene. This chain uses TRBV30 with TRBJ1-1; D is unresolved. The CDR3 runs 13 residues. CDR1 is GTSNPN, CDR2 SVGIG, per germline (reference sequence). V lost 3 bases to trimming and J lost 4 bases, with 12 bases between them. The sequenced part of the CDR3 DNA is TGTGCCTGGAGCGCAGACCGGGGCACTGAA. It codes for CAWSADRGTE. The full CDR3 sequence reads CAWSADRGTEAFF.

This clone was counted many times. The CDR3 end lies 3 residues beyond the end of the read and is filled in from the germline J gene. The chain couples TRBV5-6 to TRBJ2-7; no clear D gene. CDR1 SGHDT and CDR2 YYEEEE come from the germline V gene. V was shortened by 6 bases and J by 3 bases, with 13 bases between the two germline ends. The CDR3 is made up of 13 amino acids. CDR3 bases read: TGTGCCAGCACCTCAGGCTTAAACTACGAG. Translated: CASTSGLNYE. In full, the CDR3 reads CASTSGLNYEQYF.